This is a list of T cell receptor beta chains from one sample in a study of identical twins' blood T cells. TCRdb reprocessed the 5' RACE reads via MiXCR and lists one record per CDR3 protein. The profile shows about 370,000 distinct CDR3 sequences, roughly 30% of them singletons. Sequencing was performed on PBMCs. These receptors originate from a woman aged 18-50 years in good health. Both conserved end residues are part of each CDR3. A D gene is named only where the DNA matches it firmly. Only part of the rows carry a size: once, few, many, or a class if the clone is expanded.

CDR3 protein: CSVEDARGGNEQFF
CDR3 DNA: TGCAGCGTTGAAGATGCTAGAGGGGGCAATGAGCAGTTCTTC
J gene: TRBJ2-1
clone size: few
D gene: .
V gene: TRBV29-1

CDR3 protein: CASEREGTDTQYF
CDR3 DNA: TGTGCCAGTGAGCGGGAAGGCACAGATACGCAGTATTTT
J gene: TRBJ2-3
clone size: .
D gene: TRBD2
V gene: TRBV18

CDR3 protein: CSARAGYDYGYTF
CDR3 DNA: TGCAGTGCTAGGGCCGGTTATGACTATGGCTACACCTTC
J gene: TRBJ1-2
clone size: few
D gene: .
V gene: TRBV20-1

CDR3 protein: CASRAGGRYGYTF
CDR3 DNA: TGTGCCAGCAGGGCAGGGGGCAGGTATGGCTACACCTTC
J gene: TRBJ1-2
clone size: few
D gene: TRBD1
V gene: TRBV6-5

CDR3 protein: CASSVTANTEAFF
CDR3 DNA: TGTGCCAGCTCGGTGACAGCGAACACTGAAGCTTTCTTT
J gene: TRBJ1-1
clone size: few
D gene: .
V gene: TRBV6-1

CDR3 protein: CASSSEGLSTDTQYF
CDR3 DNA: TGTGCCAGCAGTTCGGAAGGACTGAGCACAGATACGCAGTATTTT
J gene: TRBJ2-3
clone size: .
D gene: .
V gene: TRBV28

CDR3 protein: CSARDRPGTEAFF
CDR3 DNA: TGCAGTGCTAGAGATAGGCCGGGCACTGAAGCTTTCTTT
J gene: TRBJ1-1
clone size: few
D gene: .
V gene: TRBV20-1

CDR3 protein: CASSQGHTRELFF
CDR3 DNA: TGTGCCAGCAGCCAAGGTCACACCAGGGAGCTGTTTTTT
J gene: TRBJ2-2
clone size: .
D gene: .
V gene: TRBV3-1

CDR3 protein: CASSPSGQIYEQYF
CDR3 DNA: TGTGCCAGCTCCCCCTCGGGACAGATCTACGAGCAGTACTTC
J gene: TRBJ2-7
clone size: few
D gene: TRBD1
V gene: TRBV18

CDR3 protein: CASSLRTGGGTDTQYF
CDR3 DNA: TGTGCCAGCAGCTTAAGAACTGGGGGCGGGACAGATACGCAGTATTTT
J gene: TRBJ2-3
clone size: few
D gene: .
V gene: TRBV7-8

CDR3 protein: CASSLPGESYGYTF
CDR3 DNA: TGTGCCAGCAGCTTACCAGGGGAAAGCTATGGCTACACCTTC
J gene: TRBJ1-2
clone size: .
D gene: .
V gene: TRBV7-2

CDR3 protein: CASRPGQAYGYTF
CDR3 DNA: TGTGCCAGCCGCCCGGGACAGGCATATGGCTACACCTTC
J gene: TRBJ1-2
clone size: few
D gene: TRBD1
V gene: TRBV6-1

CDR3 protein: CSARALRDEQFF
CDR3 DNA: TGCAGTGCGCGGGCCTTGAGGGATGAGCAGTTCTTC
J gene: TRBJ2-1
clone size: few
D gene: .
V gene: TRBV20-1

CDR3 protein: CASIFQETQYF
CDR3 DNA: TGTGCCAGCATCTTCCAAGAGACCCAGTACTTC
J gene: TRBJ2-5
clone size: many
D gene: .
V gene: TRBV2